The sequence of this T cell receptor (beta chain) was determined in a study of shared clonotypes between healthy human individuals. The CDR3 covers 15 residues. Germline lookup yields CDR1 SGDLS and CDR2 YYNGEE. The V segment lost 4 bases and the J segment 5 bases; nucleotides outside the gene matches: 8. As defined, naive CD8 cells were CD45RO-negative and positively selected for CCR7, with terminally differentiated effector memory CD45RA+ cells excluded. Data came from immunoSEQ multiplex PCR; TCRdb stores just in-frame clones and leaves some out. The data show about 820,000 clones, with more than 85% seen just once and 20% to 30% held by the top ten. About this clone: Antigen specificity is unknown.

Study findings and constraints: Some clonotypes were shared by all four sorted-subset donors, while others were not shared. The non-shared ones had lower generation probabilities than the shared ones.

The chain couples TRBV9 to TRBJ2-5; 10 bases match TRBD2. The receptor comes from a man younger than 45 in good health. The sequencing input was naive CD8+ T cells sorted from blood. The CDR3 coding sequence is TGTGCCAGCAGCTCAAGCGGGAGGGCTGGGGAGACCCAGTACTTC. Residues: CASSSSGRAGETQYF.